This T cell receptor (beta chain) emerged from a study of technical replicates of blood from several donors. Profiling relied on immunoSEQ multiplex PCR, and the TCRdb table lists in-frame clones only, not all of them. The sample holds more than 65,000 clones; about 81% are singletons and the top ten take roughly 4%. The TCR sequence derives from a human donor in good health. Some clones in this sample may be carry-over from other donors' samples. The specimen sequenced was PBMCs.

CDR3 loop: CASSPRTGTNYGYTF. Written as DNA, the CDR3 is TGTGCCAGCAGCCCGCGGACAGGGACTAACTATGGCTACACCTTC. This chain links TRBV7-8 with TRBJ1-2; the match to TRBD1 covers 8 bases. Unmatched junction bases numbered 5, after V lost 5 bases and J lost 0 bases. The CDR3 loop spans 15 amino acids. Germline CDR1 reads SGHVS; CDR2 reads FQNEAQ.